A selection of T cell receptor beta chains follows, all from one sample in a study of blood T cells in healthy people across ages. TCRdb analysed the 5' RACE reads with MiXCR anew, one entry per CDR3 protein. The table lists some 1.7 million distinct CDR3 sequences, 28% of them singletons, with 7% to 9% in the top ten. The sequenced material came from blood. The receptors stem from a woman younger than 45 in good health. Both conserved end residues are part of each CDR3.

>TRBV5-1
CAGLACEQYF
>TRBV5-1
CASSLWGRDNTEAFF
>TRBV11-2
CASSFDRGPHQPQHF
>TRBV24-1
CATSDFGDSKGQETQYF
>TRBV12-3/TRBV12-4
CASSGGGVAYEQYF
>TRBV21-1
CASSGVRGGAYEQYF
>TRBV12-3/TRBV12-4
CASSFSGFSGEPFF
>TRBV5-1
CASSLQSAEITDTQYF
>TRBV29-1
CSVETPGAHTGERFF
>TRBV5-6
CASSLIQRSGEQYF
>TRBV10-3
CAISELGPKDSPLHF
>TRBV10-3
CAISPSGSGGIEQYF
>TRBV5-1
CASSLGDAGGYNSPLHF
>TRBV4-3
CASSQEPGLATTDTQYF
>TRBV20-1
CSARDRWGGRGAFF
>TRBV6-2/TRBV6-3
CASSYAILTDTQYF
>TRBV11-2
CASSDPRNYGYTF
>TRBV4-3
CASSQGLVSYNEQFF
>TRBV20-1
CSATGLAGTPEQFF
>TRBV20-1
CSAREGDRGGSPLHF
>TRBV7-2
CASSDYLGHEQYF
>TRBV5-1
CASSLYPSYEQYF
>TRBV12-3/TRBV12-4
CASAPGGLTREQYF
>TRBV12-5
CASGLGQLNNEQFF
>TRBV12-3/TRBV12-4
CASSSPRGTGGNYGYTF